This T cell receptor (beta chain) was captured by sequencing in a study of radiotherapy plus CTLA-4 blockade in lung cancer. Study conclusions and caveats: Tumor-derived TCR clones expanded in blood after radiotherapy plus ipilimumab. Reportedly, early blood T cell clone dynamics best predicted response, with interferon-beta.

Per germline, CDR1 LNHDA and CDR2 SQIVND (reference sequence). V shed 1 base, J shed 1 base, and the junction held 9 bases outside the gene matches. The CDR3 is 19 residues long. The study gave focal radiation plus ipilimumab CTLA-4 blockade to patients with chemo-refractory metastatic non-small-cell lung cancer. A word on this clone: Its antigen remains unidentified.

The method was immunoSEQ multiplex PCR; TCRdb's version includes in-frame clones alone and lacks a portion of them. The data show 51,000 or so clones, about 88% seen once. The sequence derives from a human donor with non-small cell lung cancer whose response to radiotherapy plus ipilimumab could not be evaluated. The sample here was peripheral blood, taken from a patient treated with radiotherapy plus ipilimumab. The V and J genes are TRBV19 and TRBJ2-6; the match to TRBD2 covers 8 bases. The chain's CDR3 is CASSIGSGGGISGANVLTF. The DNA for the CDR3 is TGTGCCAGTAGTATAGGTTCGGGAGGGGGGATATCTGGGGCCAACGTCCTGACTTTC.